This is a list of T cell receptor beta chains from one sample in a study of tumor-infiltrating lymphocytes in primary liver carcinoma. TCRdb re-derived calls from the multiplex PCR reads in MiXCR, one entry per CDR3 protein. The data show 90,000 to 100,000 distinct CDR3 sequences, more than 60% seen once. The sample comprised liver tumor tissue from sampling region 5. These receptors were obtained from a woman between 55 and 75 years old with primary liver carcinoma and hepatitis B virus infection. The CDR3 runs from the conserved cysteine through the conserved F or W. A D gene is named only where the DNA matches it firmly. Rows give clone size only sometimes, using once, few, many, or a class for an expanded clone.

size: .
V: TRBV4-1
J: TRBJ1-3
D: .
length: 16
CDR3: CTSSITRSSSGNTIYF
DNA: TGCACTAGCAGCATAACCAGGTCCTCCTCTGGAAACACTATATATTTT

size: many
V: TRBV12-3/TRBV12-4
J: TRBJ2-2
D: .
length: 15
CDR3: CASSIRAKDTGELFF
DNA: TGTGCCAGCAGTATCCGGGCCAAAGACACCGGGGAGCTGTTTTTT

size: .
V: TRBV11-2
J: TRBJ1-2
D: TRBD1
length: 14
CDR3: CVSSTGGIIYGYTF
DNA: TGTGTCAGTAGCACAGGGGGCATAATCTATGGCTACACATTC

size: many
V: TRBV14
J: TRBJ1-3
D: .
length: 15
CDR3: CASSPEWGSGNTIYF
DNA: TGTGCCAGCAGCCCCGAATGGGGATCTGGAAACACCATATATTTT

size: .
V: TRBV11-2
J: TRBJ1-5
D: .
length: 15
CDR3: CASSLAGSNSQPQHF
DNA: TGTGCCAGCAGCTTAGCGGGCAGTAACAGTCAGCCCCAGCATTTT

size: .
V: TRBV3-1
J: TRBJ2-1
D: TRBD2
length: 14
CDR3: CASSPSGRGNEQFF
DNA: TGTGCCAGCAGCCCCAGCGGGAGGGGGAATGAGCAATTCTTC

size: .
V: TRBV28
J: TRBJ2-1
D: TRBD2
length: 18
CDR3: CAGLQTSGRGSSYNEQFF
DNA: TGTGCCGGCCTTCAGACTAGCGGGAGGGGGAGCTCCTACAATGAGCAGTTCTTC

size: .
V: TRBV6-2/TRBV6-3
J: TRBJ2-3
D: TRBD2
length: 14
CDR3: CASLLAGAAYTQYF
DNA: TGTGCCAGCCTCTTAGCGGGAGCCGCATATACGCAGTATTTT

size: .
V: TRBV11-2
J: TRBJ1-2
D: TRBD1
length: 16
CDR3: CASSMTPGTGCYGYTF
DNA: TGTGCCAGCAGCATGACCCCCGGGACAGGATGCTATGGCTACACCTTC

size: .
V: TRBV11-3
J: TRBJ2-7
D: TRBD2
length: 15
CDR3: CASSLGASGRRELYF
DNA: TGTGCCAGCAGCTTAGGGGCTAGCGGTCGTCGGGAGCTGTACTTC

size: .
V: TRBV7-8
J: TRBJ2-7
D: TRBD1
length: 16
CDR3: CASSLRDRSVTNEQYF
DNA: TGTGCCAGCAGCTTAAGGGACAGGTCGGTTACTAACGAGCAGTACTTC

size: many
V: TRBV6-2/TRBV6-3
J: TRBJ2-2
D: .
length: 18
CDR3: CASSYSSFRTDNTGELFF
DNA: TGTGCCAGCAGTTACTCGAGTTTTCGGACAGATAACACCGGGGAGCTGTTTTTT

size: .
V: TRBV11-2
J: TRBJ2-1
D: TRBD2
length: 14
CDR3: CAGSLSGSRNEQFF
DNA: TGTGCCGGCAGCCTCAGCGGGAGCCGAAATGAGCAGTTCTTC

size: .
V: TRBV11-3
J: TRBJ2-4
D: .
length: 15
CDR3: CASSLVGTRKNIQYF
DNA: TGTGCCAGCAGCTTGGTGGGGACCCGAAAAAACATTCAGTACTTC

size: .
V: TRBV11-3
J: TRBJ1-1
D: .
length: 14
CDR3: CASSYGGWDAEPFF
DNA: TGTGCCAGCAGCTACGGGGGGTGGGACGCTGAACCTTTCTTT

size: .
V: TRBV20-1
J: TRBJ2-1
D: TRBD2
length: 17
CDR3: CSTSPGLAGFLHNEQFF
DNA: TGCAGTACTAGCCCGGGACTAGCGGGATTTCTCCACAATGAGCAGTTCTTC

size: .
V: TRBV4-2
J: TRBJ1-1
D: .
length: 13
CDR3: CASSRPESTETFF
DNA: TGTGCCAGCAGCCGGCCAGAGAGCACTGAAACTTTCTTT

size: .
V: TRBV11-1
J: TRBJ2-1
D: .
length: 14
CDR3: CASSEIRTEQEQFF
DNA: TGTGCCAGCAGCGAGATCAGGACAGAGCAGGAGCAGTTCTTC

size: many
V: TRBV5-1
J: TRBJ2-7
D: .
length: 13
CDR3: CASSLAKGNEQYF
DNA: TGCGCCAGCAGCTTGGCCAAGGGAAACGAGCAGTACTTC

size: .
V: TRBV6-4
J: TRBJ2-3
D: TRBD2
length: 16
CDR3: CASSTTSGRGTDTQYF
DNA: TGTGCCAGCAGTACGACTAGCGGGAGGGGCACAGATACGCAGTATTTT

size: many
V: TRBV28
J: TRBJ2-1
D: TRBD1
length: 19
CDR3: CASTQVPGQRHSGAGEQFF
DNA: TGTGCCAGCACCCAAGTCCCGGGACAGAGGCATTCCGGGGCTGGTGAGCAGTTCTTC

size: once
V: TRBV30
J: TRBJ2-7
D: .
length: 16
CDR3: CAWSVRRTGVTYEQYF
DNA: TGTGCCTGGAGTGTACGGAGAACGGGAGTCACCTACGAGCAGTACTTC

size: .
V: TRBV28
J: TRBJ2-5
D: .
length: 16
CDR3: CASRALSGAGDEIQYF
DNA: TGTGCCAGCAGGGCGCTTTCGGGGGCGGGGGACGAGATCCAGTACTTC